This TCR beta chain was retrieved from a study of regulatory T cells in long-lasting Graves disease. The CDR3 totals 13 residues. The V gene lost 3 bases and the J gene lost 3 bases, with 8 bases spanning the gap. Regarding time point: persistent/refractory GD, antithyroid drugs over 5 years with positive TRAb. The authors made the TCR library using RNA they extracted from PBMCs. Library construction for TCR beta used iRepertoire HTBI primers and Arm-PCR of CDR3 regions. TCRdb processed the multiplex PCR reads anew with MiXCR; each CDR3 protein has one entry. The sample holds 420,000 or so distinct CDR3 sequences, around 20% seen once.

This clonotype was obtained from a female donor with Graves disease. The chain joins TRBV12-3 or TRBV12-4 to TRBJ2-5; the D gene is possibly TRBD2 (5 bases). The sample was peripheral blood mononuclear cells (PBMCs), taken when the disease was refractory, from a patient treated with antithyroid drugs. CDR3 loop: CASSFLGKETQYF. The CDR3 region has the DNA TGTGCCAGCAGTTTTCTCGGGAAAGAGACCCAGTACTTC.